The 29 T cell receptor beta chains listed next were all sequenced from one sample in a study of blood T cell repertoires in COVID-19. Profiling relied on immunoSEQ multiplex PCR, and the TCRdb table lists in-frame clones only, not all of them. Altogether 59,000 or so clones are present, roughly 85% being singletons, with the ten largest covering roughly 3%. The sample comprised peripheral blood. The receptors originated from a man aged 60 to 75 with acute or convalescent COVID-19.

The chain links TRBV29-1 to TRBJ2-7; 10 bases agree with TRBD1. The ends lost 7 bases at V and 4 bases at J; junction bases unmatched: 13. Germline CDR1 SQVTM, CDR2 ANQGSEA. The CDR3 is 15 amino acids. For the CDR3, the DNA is TGCAGCGCCTGGGTAACCGGGACAGGGGCATACGAGCAGTACTTC. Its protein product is CSAWVTGTGAYEQYF.

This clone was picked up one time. CDR3 loop: CASSWGGDNEQFF. In DNA, the CDR3 is TGTGCCAGCAGTTGGGGGGGAGACAATGAGCAGTTCTTC. The chain uses TRBV28 and TRBJ2-1, with TRBD2 matching 7 bases. The J segment lost 5 bases and the V segment lost 4 bases, leaving 2 bases of the junction unmatched. The CDR3 is made up of 13 amino acids. Germline V gene data show CDR1 as MDHEN and CDR2 as SYDVKM.

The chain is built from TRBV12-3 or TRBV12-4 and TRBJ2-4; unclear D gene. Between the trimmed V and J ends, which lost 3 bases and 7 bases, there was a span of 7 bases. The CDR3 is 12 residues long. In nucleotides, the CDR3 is TGTGCCAGCAGTTTGACGAGGAACATTCAGTACTTC. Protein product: CASSLTRNIQYF.

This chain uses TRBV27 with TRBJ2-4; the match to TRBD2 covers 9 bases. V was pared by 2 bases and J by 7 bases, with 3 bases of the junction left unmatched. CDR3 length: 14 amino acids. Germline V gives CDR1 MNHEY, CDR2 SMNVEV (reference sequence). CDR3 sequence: CASSLGLAGNIQYF. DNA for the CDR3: TGTGCCAGCAGTTTAGGGCTAGCGGGGAACATTCAGTACTTC.

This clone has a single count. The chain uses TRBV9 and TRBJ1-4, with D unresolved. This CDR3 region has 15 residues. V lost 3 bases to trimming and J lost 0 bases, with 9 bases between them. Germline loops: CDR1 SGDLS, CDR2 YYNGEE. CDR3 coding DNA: TGTGCCAGCAGCGCCTCCGGAGCAACTAATGAAAAACTGTTTTTT. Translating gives CASSASGATNEKLFF.

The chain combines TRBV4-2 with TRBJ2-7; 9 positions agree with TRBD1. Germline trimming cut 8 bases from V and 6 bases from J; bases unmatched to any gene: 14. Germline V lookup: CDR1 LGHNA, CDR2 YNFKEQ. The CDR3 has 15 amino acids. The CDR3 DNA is TGTGCCAGCGGACAGGGGCATGGGGGAGTACCCGAGCAGTACTTC. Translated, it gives CASGQGHGGVPEQYF.

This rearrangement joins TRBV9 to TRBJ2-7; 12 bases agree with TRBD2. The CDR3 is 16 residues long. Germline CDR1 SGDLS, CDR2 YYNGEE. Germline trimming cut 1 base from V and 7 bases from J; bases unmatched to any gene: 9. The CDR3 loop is CASSVFPSGRAGEQYF. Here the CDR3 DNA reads TGTGCCAGCAGCGTATTTCCTAGCGGGAGGGCCGGGGAGCAGTACTTC.

The CDR3 nucleotides are TGTGCCAGCTCACGTGACGGGAGCGGATTCAACGAGCAGTACTTC. This sequence encodes CASSRDGSGFNEQYF. This chain links TRBV18 with TRBJ2-7, with D possibly TRBD2 on 6 matching bases. The CDR3 spans 15 residues. With 4 bases removed from V and 5 bases from J, the gap between germline ends came to 18 bases. CDR1 is KGHSH, CDR2 LQKENI, per germline.

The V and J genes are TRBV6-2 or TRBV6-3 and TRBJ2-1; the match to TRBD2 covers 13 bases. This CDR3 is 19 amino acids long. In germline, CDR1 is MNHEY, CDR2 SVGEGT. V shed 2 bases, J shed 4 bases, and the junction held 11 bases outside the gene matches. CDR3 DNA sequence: TGTGCCAGCAGTTACATAGGACTAGCGGGAGCACAGATATACAATGAGCAGTTCTTC. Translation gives CASSYIGLAGAQIYNEQFF.

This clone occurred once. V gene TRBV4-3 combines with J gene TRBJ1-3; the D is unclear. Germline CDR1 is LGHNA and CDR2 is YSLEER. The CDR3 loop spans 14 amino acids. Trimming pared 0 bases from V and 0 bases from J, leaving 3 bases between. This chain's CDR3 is CASSQDFSGNTIYF. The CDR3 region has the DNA TGCGCCAGCAGCCAAGACTTCTCTGGAAACACCATATATTTT.

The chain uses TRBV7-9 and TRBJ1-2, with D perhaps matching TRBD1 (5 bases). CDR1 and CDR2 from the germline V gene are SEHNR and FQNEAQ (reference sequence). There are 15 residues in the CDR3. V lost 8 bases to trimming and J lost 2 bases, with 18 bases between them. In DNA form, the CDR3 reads TGTGCCAGCTCTTCGGTGGGGGGTAGAAACTATGGCTACACCTTC. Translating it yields CASSSVGGRNYGYTF.

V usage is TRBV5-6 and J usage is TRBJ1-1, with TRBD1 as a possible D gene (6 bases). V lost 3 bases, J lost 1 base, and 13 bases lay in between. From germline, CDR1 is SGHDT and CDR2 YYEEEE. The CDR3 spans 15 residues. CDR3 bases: TGTGCCAGCAGCTCACCCGGGACACCGAACACTGAAGCTTTCTTT. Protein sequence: CASSSPGTPNTEAFF. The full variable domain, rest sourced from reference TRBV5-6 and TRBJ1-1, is DAGVTQSPTHLIKTRGQQVTLRCSPKSGHDTVSWYQQALGQGPQFIFQYYEEEERQRGNFPDRFSGHQFPNYSSELNVNALLLGDSALYLCASSSPGTPNTEAFFGQGTRLTVV.

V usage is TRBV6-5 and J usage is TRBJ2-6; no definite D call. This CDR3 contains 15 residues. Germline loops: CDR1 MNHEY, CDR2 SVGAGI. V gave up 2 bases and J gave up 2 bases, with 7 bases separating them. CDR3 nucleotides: TGTGCCAGCAGTTACAGCCTTACTGGGGCCAACGTCCTGACTTTC. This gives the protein CASSYSLTGANVLTF.

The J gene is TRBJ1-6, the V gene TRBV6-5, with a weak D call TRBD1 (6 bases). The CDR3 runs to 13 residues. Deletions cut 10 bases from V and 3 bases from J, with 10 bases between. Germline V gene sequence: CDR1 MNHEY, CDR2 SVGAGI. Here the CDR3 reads CATDSYYNSPLHF. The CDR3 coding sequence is TGTGCCACGGACAGTTACTATAATTCACCCCTCCACTTT.

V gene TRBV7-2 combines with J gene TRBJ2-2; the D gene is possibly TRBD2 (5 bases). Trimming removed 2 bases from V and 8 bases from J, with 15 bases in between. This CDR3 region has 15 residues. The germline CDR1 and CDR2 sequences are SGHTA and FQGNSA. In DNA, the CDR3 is TGTGCCAGCAGCTTAAGGCAGACCGGGGTAGGGGAGCTGTTTTTT. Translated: CASSLRQTGVGELFF.

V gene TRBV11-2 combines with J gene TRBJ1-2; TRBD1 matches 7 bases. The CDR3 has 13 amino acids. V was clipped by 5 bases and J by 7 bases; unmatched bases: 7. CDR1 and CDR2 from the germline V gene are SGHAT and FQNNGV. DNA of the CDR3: TGTGCCAGCAGCCCAGGGACAGTTAGTGGCTACACCTTC. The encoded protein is CASSPGTVSGYTF.

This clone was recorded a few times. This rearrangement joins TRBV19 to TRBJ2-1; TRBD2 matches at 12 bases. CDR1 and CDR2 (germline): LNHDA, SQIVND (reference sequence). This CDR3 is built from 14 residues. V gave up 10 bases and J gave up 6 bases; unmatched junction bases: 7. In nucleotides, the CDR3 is TGTGCCACTTATCTAGCGGGAGGGCCCAATGAGCAGTTCTTC. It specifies CATYLAGGPNEQFF.

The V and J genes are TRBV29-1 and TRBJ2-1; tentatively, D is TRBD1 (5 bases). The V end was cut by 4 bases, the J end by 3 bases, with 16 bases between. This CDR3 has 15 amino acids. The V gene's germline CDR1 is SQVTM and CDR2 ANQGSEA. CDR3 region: CSVVDSYSGYNEQFF. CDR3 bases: TGCAGCGTTGTTGACAGCTACTCGGGCTACAATGAGCAGTTCTTC.

CDR3 nucleotides: TGTGCCAGCAGCTTAGCGCCGGGGAAGAGCGAAAAACTGTTTTTT. This translates into CASSLAPGKSEKLFF. This chain links TRBV7-2 with TRBJ1-4; no clear D gene. Germline V gene sequence: CDR1 SGHTA, CDR2 FQGNSA. Trimming pared 0 bases from V and 8 bases from J, leaving 13 bases between. The CDR3 is 15 residues long.

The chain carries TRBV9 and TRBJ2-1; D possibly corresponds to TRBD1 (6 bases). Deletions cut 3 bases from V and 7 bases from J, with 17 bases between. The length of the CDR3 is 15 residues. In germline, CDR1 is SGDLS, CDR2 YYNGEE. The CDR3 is CASSGPGTPANEQFF. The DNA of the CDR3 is TGTGCCAGCAGCGGGCCCGGGACACCGGCTAATGAGCAGTTCTTC.

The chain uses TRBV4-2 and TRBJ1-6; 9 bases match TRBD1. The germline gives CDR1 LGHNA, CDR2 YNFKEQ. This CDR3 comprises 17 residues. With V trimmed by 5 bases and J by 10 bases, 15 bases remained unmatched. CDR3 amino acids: CASSAAQTGQGESPLHF. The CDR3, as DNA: TGTGCCAGCAGCGCGGCGCAAACGGGACAGGGAGAATCACCCCTCCACTTT.

The CDR3 is CATSLFTSGRGGRYNEQFF. The CDR3 DNA reads as TGTGCCACCAGCCTTTTTACTAGCGGGAGGGGCGGGCGTTACAATGAGCAGTTCTTC. J is TRBJ2-1 and V is TRBV15; 13 bases align to TRBD2. Trimming removed 5 bases from V and 4 bases from J; junction bases left unmatched: 14. This CDR3 contains 19 residues. Germline V lookup: CDR1 LNHNV, CDR2 YYDKDF (reference sequence).

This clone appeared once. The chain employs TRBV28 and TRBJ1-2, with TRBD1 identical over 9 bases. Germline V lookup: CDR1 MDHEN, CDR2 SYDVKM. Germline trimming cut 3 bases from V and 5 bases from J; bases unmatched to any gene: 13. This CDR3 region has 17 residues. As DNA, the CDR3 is TGTGCCAGCAGTTTGAGACAGGGGGTCCCGTCTAGATATGGCTACACCTTC. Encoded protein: CASSLRQGVPSRYGYTF.

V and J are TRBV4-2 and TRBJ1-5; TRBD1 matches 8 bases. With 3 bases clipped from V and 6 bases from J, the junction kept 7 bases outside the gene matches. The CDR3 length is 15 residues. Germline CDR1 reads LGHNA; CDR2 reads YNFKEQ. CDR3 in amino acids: CASSHASGTGQPQHF. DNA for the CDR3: TGTGCCAGCAGCCATGCCTCCGGGACAGGTCAGCCCCAGCATTTT.

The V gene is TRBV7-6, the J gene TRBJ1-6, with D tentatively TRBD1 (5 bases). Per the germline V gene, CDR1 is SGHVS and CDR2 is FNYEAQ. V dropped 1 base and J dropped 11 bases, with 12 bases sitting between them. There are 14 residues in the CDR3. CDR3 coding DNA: TGTGCCAGCAGCTTAGGGCAGGGCCTTCCACCCCTCCACTTT. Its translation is CASSLGQGLPPLHF.

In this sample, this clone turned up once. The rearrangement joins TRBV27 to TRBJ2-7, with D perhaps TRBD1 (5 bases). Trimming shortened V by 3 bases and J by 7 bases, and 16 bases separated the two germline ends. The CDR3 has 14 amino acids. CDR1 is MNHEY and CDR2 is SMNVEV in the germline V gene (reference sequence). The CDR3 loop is CASSFRQGSREQYF. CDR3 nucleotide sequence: TGTGCCAGCAGTTTTAGGCAGGGTTCCCGGGAGCAGTACTTC.

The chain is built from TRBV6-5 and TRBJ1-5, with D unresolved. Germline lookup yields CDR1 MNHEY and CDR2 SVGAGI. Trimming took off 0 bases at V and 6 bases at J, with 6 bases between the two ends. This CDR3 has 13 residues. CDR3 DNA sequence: TGTGCCAGCAGTTACTCGTCAGGTCAGCCCCAGCATTTT. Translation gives CASSYSSGQPQHF.

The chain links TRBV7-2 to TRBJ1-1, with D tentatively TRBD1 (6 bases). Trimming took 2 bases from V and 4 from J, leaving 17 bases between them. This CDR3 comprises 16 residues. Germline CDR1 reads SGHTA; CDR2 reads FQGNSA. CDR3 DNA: TGTGCCAGCAGCTTAAGGTATCCGACAGGCGGCACTGAAGCTTTCTTT. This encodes CASSLRYPTGGTEAFF.

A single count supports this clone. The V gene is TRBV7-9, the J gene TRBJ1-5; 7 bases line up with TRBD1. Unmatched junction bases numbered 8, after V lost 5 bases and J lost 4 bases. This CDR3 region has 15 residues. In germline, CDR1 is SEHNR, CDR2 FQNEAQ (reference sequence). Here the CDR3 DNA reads TGTGCCAGCAGCCGAGACAGGGTTGGTAATCAGCCCCAGCATTTT. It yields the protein CASSRDRVGNQPQHF.